This TCR beta chain was recorded in a study of CD8 T cells in Susac syndrome. Trimming removed 6 bases at V and 2 bases at J, with 5 bases between. The germline V gene encodes CDR1 MDHEN and CDR2 SYDVKM. CDR3 size: 13 residues. Random hexamers were used to reverse transcribe the RNA input (about 0.5 to 1 ug). One entry per CDR3 protein, called by TCRdb with MiXCR from the immunoSEQ multiplex PCR reads. The table has roughly 150,000 distinct CDR3 sequences, roughly 94% seen once. This clonotype is a singleton in its sample. The sequenced material came from CD8+ T cells from PBMCs. The sequence was obtained from a human donor with Susac syndrome. The rearrangement links TRBV28 to TRBJ2-6, with unresolved D. CDR3 loop: CASSPAGANVLTF. CDR3 sequence (DNA): TGTGCCAGCAGCCCGGCTGGGGCCAACGTCCTGACTTTC. The full variable domain, completed using reference TRBV28 and TRBJ2-6, is DVKVTQSSRYLVKRTGEKVFLECVQDMDHENMFWYRQDPGLGLRLIYFSYDVKMKEKGDIPEGYSVSREKKERFSLILESASTNQTSMYLCASSPAGANVLTFGAGSRLTVL.